This TCR beta chain is drawn from a study of blood T cell repertoires in COVID-19 (dated by TCRdb to about 2020). For the study in its entirety: Samples from collaborators originated in the United States, Italy and Spain and spanned both the acute and convalescent phases of COVID-19. HLA class I and class II types, where available, came from metadata supplied by the sample provider rather than from assay-based typing. The dataset comprised deeply sampled blood TCRbeta repertoires from subjects exposed to, actively infected with, or recovered from COVID-19. The repertoires were made available in a free public database intended to serve as a resource for research on the immune response to SARS-CoV-2. Sample metadata almost always included a de-identified subject ID, COVID-19 status, age in years and sex. The material from the prospective study consisted of cDNA or gDNA derived from T cells, B-cell-depleted T cells, or PBMCs. The samples were drawn from the first 160 participants of the ongoing ImmuneRACE study and from 950 to 1,500 subjects provided by 6 global collaborators. Study-wide conclusions, independent of this receptor: How much clinical and demographic metadata was included differed by source and by participant, and the metadata was provided uncurated.

The collaborating institutions used their own protocols to collect whole blood in K2EDTA tubes. Collaborator samples were shipped for TCRbeta analysis as frozen whole blood, isolated PBMCs, or DNA extracted from either sample type. In the case of this clone: Its antigen remains unidentified. No qualities accompany the bases; no much larger clone lies one base away.

The immunoSEQ Assay, a bias-controlled multiplex PCR, was used to amplify TCRbeta CDR3 regions from genomic DNA. In the source study's methods: Nucleated cell counts per sample were estimated from amplification of reference gene primers within the assay. To quantify the absolute abundance of each unique TCRbeta CDR3 rearrangement, sequence reads were collapsed and filtered. Productive Simpson clonality was computed per sample as the square root of Simpson's diversity index over productive rearrangements. Drawn from immuneACCESS, this table holds only the in-frame rearrangements with V and J called that TCRdb kept. Clones are partly lost; checked studies trace under half to an unresolved V gene and leave the rest unexplained. V, J and clone size reflect that table, while D and trimming were determined from the DNA. Across this sample there are a few hundred thousand clones, with about four fifths seen only once. Around 2.9% of the sample comes from the top ten.

The sample taken for sequencing was peripheral blood. The clonotype comes from a woman under 30 with acute or convalescent COVID-19.

The CDR3 in this case is CASSARTSGGLKQFF. The DNA sequence is TGTGCCAGCAGTGCTCGGACTAGCGGGGGACTGAAGCAGTTCTTC. The chain employs TRBV27 and TRBJ2-1; 13 central bases correspond to TRBD2. Sequences MNHEY (CDR1) and SMNVEV (CDR2) are obtained from the germline V gene (reference sequence). The CDR3 contains 15 residues, cysteine and phenylalanine counted. Kept here is only the CDR3 DNA, which spans 45 bases and is read in frame from base 1. V is trimmed back by 5 bases and J by 11 bases, and the junction contains 9 bases that no gene match accounts for.